This record concerns one T cell receptor beta chain sequence. This clonotype has just a few counts. Its antigen is unknown. One base away there is no much larger clone; base qualities are not given. The protocol used for the library was RACE. Sequenced using a NextSeq 500. During library preparation, unique molecular identifiers were attached to individual cDNA molecules so that TCRs could be counted in a quantitative, reproducible way. For every blood RNA sample, sequencing covered both the TCR alpha and TCR beta chains. The authors' analysis ran thus. The median number of TCRs per sample was 85,000 to 100,000, ranging from 23,224 to 690,600. The Decombinator software suite was used to annotate the V, J and CDR3 of the TCR reads. For the PS versus PT1 abundance plots, all samples were subsampled to the same number of TCRs (28,000). TCRs were defined as expanded if absent before sensitization and observed at least eight times at the 2-week time point. The public reads were quality trimmed at Q25 with fastp and then assembled into clones with MiXCR by TCRdb, keeping productive beta chains. Rows matching on CDR3 protein sequence are summarized as one entry with the most common DNA and genes. TCRdb assigned the V and J calls; the authors' analysis was not used. Counted in this sample were fewer than 100,000 distinct CDR3 sequences; roughly 10% of them appeared once. The ten largest make up roughly 4% of the sample.

The time point label for this specimen denotes: patch test 1, 2 weeks after DPC sensitization. In the paper's terms, the treatment or condition label means: therapeutic diphenylcyclopropenone sensitization with weekly scalp DPC. At every patch-test visit, the blood draw took place before the patch test was put on. Eligible patients were aged 18 to 70, diagnosed with alopecia, deemed suitable for DPC therapy, and excluded if pregnant. Unfractionated whole blood was collected in Tempus Blood RNA tubes, and total RNA was extracted from that blood. The germline ends are 15 bases apart after V is trimmed by 0 bases and J by 12 bases. From the cysteine through the phenylalanine, the CDR3 covers 13 amino acids. Only CDR3 DNA remains: 39 bases, in frame from the first base. The germline V gene encodes CDR1 MNHEY and CDR2 SMNVEV (reference sequence). This entry comes from a study of human T cells and chemical hapten exposure (TCRdb year 2021). Describing the broader study: For sensitization, 2% DPC in acetone was applied to an approximately 2 cm by approximately 2 cm area of upper inner arm skin. Throughout the approximately 22-week study period, patients were also given weekly therapeutic DPC doses on the scalp. Patch tests used Finn chambers with 0.01% DPC on the upper back, scored after 6 days by International Contact Dermatitis Research Group standards. The mostly female patient cohort included alopecia areata with under or over 50% scalp involvement, alopecia totalis and alopecia universalis. Libraries were pooled for sequencing, and variation in per-sample TCR yields was attributed mainly to small differences in library volumes within the pool. Peripheral blood TCR repertoire changes were tracked in vivo in alopecia patients during primary and secondary sensitization to the hapten diphenylcyclopropenone (DPC). Blood samples were taken from patients before sensitization (week 0) and at 2, 6 and about 24 weeks after DPC sensitization. For TCR sequencing, blood came from 25 to 35 alopecia patients at anywhere from one to four time points (pre-sensitization, 2, 6 and 24 weeks).

The study at large found these results: After repeated subsampling, the strength of the expansion versus patch-test correlation and the threshold at which it became significant changed. Patch test score correlated positively with the number of PT1 expanded TCRs, reaching significance at thresholds 8, 16 and 32 but not at 4. The number of TCRs above 1 in 1000 frequency did not change with DPC sensitization; there was no evidence of global repertoire structure alterations. All patients had alopecia, a presumed autoimmune disease, so their immune response might differ from that of healthy individuals. Expanded TCRs formed significantly more large CDR3 similarity clusters than pre-sensitization or healthy control sets, consistent with antigen-driven responses.

The receptor was isolated from a woman in her sixties or seventies with alopecia areata. Some clones in this sample may be carry-over from other donors' samples. Rearrangement joined TRBV27 to TRBJ2-7; the D region may be TRBD1 or TRBD2, each matching 5 bases equally. Material: whole blood, obtained in connection with sensitization to the hapten diphenylcyclopropenone (DPC). Read as DNA, the sequence is TGTGCCAGCAGTTTATCTGCGACAGCGGTAGGGTACTTC. Its product reads: CASSLSATAVGYF.